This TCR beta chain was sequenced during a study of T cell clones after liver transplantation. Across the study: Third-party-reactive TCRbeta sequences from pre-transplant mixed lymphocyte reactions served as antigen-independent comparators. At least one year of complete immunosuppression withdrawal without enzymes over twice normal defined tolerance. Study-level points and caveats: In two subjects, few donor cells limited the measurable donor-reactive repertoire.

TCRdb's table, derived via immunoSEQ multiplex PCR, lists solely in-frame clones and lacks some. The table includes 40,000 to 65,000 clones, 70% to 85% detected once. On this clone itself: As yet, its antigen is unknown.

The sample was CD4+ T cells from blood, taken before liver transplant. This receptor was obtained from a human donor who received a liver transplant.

Written as DNA, the CDR3 is TGTGCCAGCAGTGCATGGGACAGCCGAGCCAAAAACATTCAGTACTTC. Protein sequence: CASSAWDSRAKNIQYF. The gene calls are TRBV27 and TRBJ2-4, with 7 bases lining up with TRBD1. Germline lookup yields CDR1 MNHEY and CDR2 SMNVEV (reference sequence). The CDR3 consists of 16 residues. The junction had 7 bases not matched to a gene; V was cut back by 5 bases and J by 0 bases.